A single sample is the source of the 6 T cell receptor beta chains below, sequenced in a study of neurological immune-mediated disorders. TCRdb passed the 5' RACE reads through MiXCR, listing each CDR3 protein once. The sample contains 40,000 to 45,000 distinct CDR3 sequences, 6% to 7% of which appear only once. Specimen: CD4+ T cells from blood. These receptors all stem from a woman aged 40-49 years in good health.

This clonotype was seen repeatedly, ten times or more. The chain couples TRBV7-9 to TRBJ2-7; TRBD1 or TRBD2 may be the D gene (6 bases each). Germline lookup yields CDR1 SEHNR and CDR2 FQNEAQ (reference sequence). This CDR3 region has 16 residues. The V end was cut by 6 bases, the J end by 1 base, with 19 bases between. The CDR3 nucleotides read TGTGCCAGCAGACCTGGGGGCCTAGCGCCTTCCTACGAGCAGTACTTC. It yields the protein CASRPGGLAPSYEQYF.

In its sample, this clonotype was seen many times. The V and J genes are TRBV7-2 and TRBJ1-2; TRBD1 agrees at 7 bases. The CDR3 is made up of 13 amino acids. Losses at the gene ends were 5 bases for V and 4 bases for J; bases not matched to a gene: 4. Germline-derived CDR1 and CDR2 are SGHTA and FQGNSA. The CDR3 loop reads CASSPTGTYGYTF. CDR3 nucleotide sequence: TGTGCCAGCAGCCCGACAGGGACCTATGGCTACACCTTC.

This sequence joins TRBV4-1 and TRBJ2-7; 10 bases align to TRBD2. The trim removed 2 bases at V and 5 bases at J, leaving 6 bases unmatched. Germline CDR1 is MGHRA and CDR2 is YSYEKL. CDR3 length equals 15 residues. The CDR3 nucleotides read TGCGCCAGCAGCCAACCCTCTAGCGGGAGCCACGAGCAGTACTTC. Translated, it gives CASSQPSSGSHEQYF.

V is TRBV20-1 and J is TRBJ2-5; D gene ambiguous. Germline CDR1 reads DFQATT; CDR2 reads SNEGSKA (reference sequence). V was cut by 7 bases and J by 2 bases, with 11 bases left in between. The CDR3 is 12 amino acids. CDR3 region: CSGARSQETQYF. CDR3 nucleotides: TGCAGTGGGGCCCGGTCACAAGAGACCCAGTACTTC.

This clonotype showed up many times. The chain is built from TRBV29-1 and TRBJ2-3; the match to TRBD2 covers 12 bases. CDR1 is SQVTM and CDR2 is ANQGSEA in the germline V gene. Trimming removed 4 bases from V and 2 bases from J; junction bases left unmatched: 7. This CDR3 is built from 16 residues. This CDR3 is CSVVQLAGGNTDTQYF. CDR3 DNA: TGCAGCGTTGTTCAGCTAGCGGGAGGGAACACAGATACGCAGTATTTT.

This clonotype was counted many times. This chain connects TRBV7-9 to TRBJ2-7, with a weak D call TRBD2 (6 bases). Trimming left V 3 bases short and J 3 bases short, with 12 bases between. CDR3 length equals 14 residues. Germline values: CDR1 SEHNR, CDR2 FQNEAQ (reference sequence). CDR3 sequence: CASSFFGRGYEQYF. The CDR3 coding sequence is TGTGCCAGCAGCTTCTTCGGGAGAGGCTACGAGCAGTACTTC. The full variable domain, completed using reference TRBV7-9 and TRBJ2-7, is DTGVSQNPRHKITKRGQNVTFRCDPISEHNRLYWYRQTLGQGPEFLTYFQNEAQLEKSRLLSDRFSAERPKGSFSTLEIQRTEQGDSAMYLCASSFFGRGYEQYFGPGTRLTVT.